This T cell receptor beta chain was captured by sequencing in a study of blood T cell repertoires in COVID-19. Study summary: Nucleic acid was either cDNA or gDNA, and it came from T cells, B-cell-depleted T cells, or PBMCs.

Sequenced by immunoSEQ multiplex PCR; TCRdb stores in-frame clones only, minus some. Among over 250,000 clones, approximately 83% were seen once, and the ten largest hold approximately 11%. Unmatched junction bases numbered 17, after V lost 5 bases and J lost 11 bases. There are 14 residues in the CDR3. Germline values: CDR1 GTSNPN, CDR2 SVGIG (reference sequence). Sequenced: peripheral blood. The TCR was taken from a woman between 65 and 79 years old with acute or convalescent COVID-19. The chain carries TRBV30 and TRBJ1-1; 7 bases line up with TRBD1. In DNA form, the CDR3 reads TGTGCCTGGGCGGGAGCCAGGGGGACTGGGTACGCTTTCTTT. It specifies CAWAGARGTGYAFF.